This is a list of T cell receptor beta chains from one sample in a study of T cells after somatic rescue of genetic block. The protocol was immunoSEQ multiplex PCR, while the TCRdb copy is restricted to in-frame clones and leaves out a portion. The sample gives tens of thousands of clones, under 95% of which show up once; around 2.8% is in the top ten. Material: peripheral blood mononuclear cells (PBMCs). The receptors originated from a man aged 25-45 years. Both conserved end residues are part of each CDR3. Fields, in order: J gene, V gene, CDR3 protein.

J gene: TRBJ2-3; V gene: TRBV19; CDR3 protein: CASIDRGPPDTQYF
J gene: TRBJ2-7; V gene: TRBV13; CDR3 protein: CASSLRGFEQYF
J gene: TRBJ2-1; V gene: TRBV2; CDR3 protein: CASSDRGEQFF
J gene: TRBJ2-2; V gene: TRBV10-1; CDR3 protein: CASSRTGGYTGELFF
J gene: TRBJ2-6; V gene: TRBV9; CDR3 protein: CASSVEEANVLTF
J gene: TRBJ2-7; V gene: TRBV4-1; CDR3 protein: CASSQPGGRNAYEQYF
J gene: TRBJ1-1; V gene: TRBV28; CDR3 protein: CASSFTGWDTEAFF
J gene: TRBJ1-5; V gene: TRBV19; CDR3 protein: CASTETNQPQHF
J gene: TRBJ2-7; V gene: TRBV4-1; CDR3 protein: CASSQSRGTYEQYF
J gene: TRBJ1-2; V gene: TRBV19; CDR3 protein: CASSTLRTVGYGYTF
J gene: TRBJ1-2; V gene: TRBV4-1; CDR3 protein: CASSQDRTNYGYTF
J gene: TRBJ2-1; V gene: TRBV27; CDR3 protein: CASSLDRGGVNEQFF
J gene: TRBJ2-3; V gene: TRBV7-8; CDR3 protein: CASSLASRGGPDTQYF
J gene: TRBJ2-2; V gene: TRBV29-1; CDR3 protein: CSATDTGELFF
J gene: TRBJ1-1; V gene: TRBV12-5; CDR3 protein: CASGLPGGDTEAFF
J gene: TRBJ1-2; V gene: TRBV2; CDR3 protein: CASSEARNNYGYTF
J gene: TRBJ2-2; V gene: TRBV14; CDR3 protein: CASSQESQGSPPGELFF
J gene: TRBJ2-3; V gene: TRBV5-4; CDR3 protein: CASSSGRPKDTQYF
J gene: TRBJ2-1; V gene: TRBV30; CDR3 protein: CAWSVGAGAYNEQFF
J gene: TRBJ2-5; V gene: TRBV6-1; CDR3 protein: CASMGQEGETQYF
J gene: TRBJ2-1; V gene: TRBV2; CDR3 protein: CASEGGRGSYNEQFF
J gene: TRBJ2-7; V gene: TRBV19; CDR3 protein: CASATGGFDEQYF
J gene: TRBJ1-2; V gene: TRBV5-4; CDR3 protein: CASSLKGNYGYTF
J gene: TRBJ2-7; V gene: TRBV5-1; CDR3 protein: CASSTRPGLAGGGEQYF
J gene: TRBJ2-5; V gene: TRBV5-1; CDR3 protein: CASSLELAGKETQYF
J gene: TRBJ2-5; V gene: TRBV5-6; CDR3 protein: CASSSKRTGETQYF
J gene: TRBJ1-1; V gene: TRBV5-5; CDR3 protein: CASSLTSKTEAFF